This entry lists 2 T cell receptor beta chains sequenced from one sample in a study of blood T cell repertoires in COVID-19. The data were produced by immunoSEQ multiplex PCR, yet TCRdb's version contains in-frame clones alone and is incomplete. The table lists about 120,000 clones, around 89% of them singletons, with approximately 19% in the top ten. The sequenced sample consisted of peripheral blood. Receptors were obtained from a human donor with acute or convalescent COVID-19. The donor label of this sample is uncertain.

This clone was found once. V usage is TRBV28 and J usage is TRBJ1-1; D not resolved. V was trimmed by 3 bases and J by 7 bases, leaving 6 bases between them. Germline V gene lookup returns CDR1 MDHEN and CDR2 SYDVKM. This CDR3 region has 11 residues. CDR3 in amino acids: CASSLRLEAFF. CDR3 bases: TGTGCCAGCAGTTTGAGGCTTGAAGCTTTCTTT.

The sample holds a few counts of this clone. The chain has TRBV18 and TRBJ1-2; 7 bases line up with TRBD1. There are 15 residues in the CDR3. V trimming: 5 bases; J trimming: 3 bases; junction bases outside the gene matches: 9. Germline CDR1 is KGHSH and CDR2 is LQKENI. CDR3 sequence reads: CASSSMTGSDYGYTF. CDR3 coding DNA: TGTGCCAGCTCATCAATGACAGGGTCGGACTATGGCTACACCTTC.